These 5 T cell receptor beta chains were all obtained from the same sample, sequenced in a study of type 1 and type 2 diabetes patients. Amplification started from genomic DNA. Multiplex PCR with 30 forward and 13 reverse primers amplified the TCR beta CDR3. TCRdb recomputed calls from the multiplex PCR reads with MiXCR, one row per CDR3 protein. The data show more than 250,000 distinct CDR3 sequences, with approximately 45% seen just once and roughly 13% held by the top ten. Sequencing was done on a sample of peripheral blood mononuclear cells (PBMCs). The source is a man younger than 35 with type 2 diabetes.

This clonotype was seen a single time. The chain combines TRBV6-1 with TRBJ1-2, with D unclear. The V gene's germline CDR1 is MNHNS and CDR2 SASEGT. The V end lost 3 bases, the J end lost 5 bases, and 16 bases lay between the germline ends. This CDR3 region has 15 residues. CDR3 coding DNA: TGTGCCAGCAGTGACCCGTGGGAGGGTCGATATGGCTACACCTTC. Translation: CASSDPWEGRYGYTF.

This clonotype was found a few times. The chain links TRBV19 to TRBJ2-3; D may correspond to TRBD1 or TRBD2 (5 bases each). The V end was cut by 7 bases, the J end by 6 bases, with 14 bases between. Germline assignment: CDR1 LNHDA and CDR2 SQIVND (reference sequence). CDR3 length equals 13 residues. The CDR3: CASTYRGMDTQYF. DNA of the CDR3: TGTGCCAGTACTTATCGGGGCATGGATACGCAGTATTTT.

Remarks on this clonotype: Mismatch with germline at one junction end may stem from a read error. The chain joins TRBV6-5 to TRBJ2-1; D might be TRBD1 or TRBD2, each matching 5 bases. This CDR3 region has 12 residues. CDR1 and CDR2 (germline): MNHEY, SVGAGI. This CDR3 is CASSEGYSEQFF. The CDR3 nucleotides are TGTGCCAGCTCCGAGGGGTACAGTGAGCAGTTCTTC.

This clonotype was detected a few times. This chain connects TRBV29-1 to TRBJ1-2, with 11 bases that match TRBD1. The CDR3 extends over 15 amino acids. Germline V gene data show CDR1 as SQVTM and CDR2 as ANQGSEA. V lost 6 bases to trimming and J lost 8 bases; unmatched junction nucleotides: 14. This CDR3 is CSVGGVDRGHWGYTF. CDR3 bases: TGCAGCGTCGGAGGCGTGGACAGGGGGCATTGGGGCTACACCTTC.

This clonotype has just one count. The chain carries TRBV12-3 or TRBV12-4 and TRBJ2-4, with D hard to call. V was pared by 8 bases and J by 5 bases, with 10 bases between. CDR3 length: 12 residues. In DNA, the CDR3 is TGTGCCAGCGGACGAACAGAAAACATTCAGTACTTC. Residues: CASGRTENIQYF.